The rows below give T cell receptor beta chains drawn from one sample of a study of T-cell memory formation after mild COVID-19. TCRdb analysed the 5' RACE reads with MiXCR anew, one entry per CDR3 protein. The sample comprises hundreds of thousands of distinct CDR3 sequences, about 24% of which are singletons, and around 9% rests with the top ten. Sequencing used PBMCs or a T cell subset sorted from them (not recorded which). Source of these receptors: an adult woman who had mild COVID-19 (a few samples of this study predate the infection). Cell type and time point are not known. The CDR3 runs from the conserved cysteine through the conserved F or W. A D gene is named only where the DNA matches it firmly. Rows give clone size only sometimes, using once, few, many, or a class for an expanded clone.

V: TRBV5-8; D: TRBD1; J: TRBJ1-1; size: .; CDR3: CAEGAGANTEAFF; DNA: TGTGCCGAGGGGGCAGGGGCAAACACTGAAGCTTTCTTT
V: TRBV7-8; D: .; J: TRBJ2-5; size: .; CDR3: CASSLYPDSEGQYF; DNA: TGTGCCAGCAGCTTATACCCCGACTCGGAGGGCCAGTACTTC
V: TRBV11-1; D: TRBD2; J: TRBJ2-2; size: .; CDR3: CASSLTPGLAGGAGELFF; DNA: TGTGCCAGCAGCCTAACTCCGGGACTAGCGGGAGGGGCCGGGGAGCTGTTTTTT
V: TRBV4-3; D: .; J: TRBJ2-7; size: .; CDR3: CASSQDRPGPNTYEQYF; DNA: TGCGCCAGCAGCCAAGATCGTCCGGGACCTAATACCTACGAGCAGTACTTC
V: TRBV27; D: .; J: TRBJ2-3; size: .; CDR3: CASSVGGPGTDTQYF; DNA: TGTGCCAGCAGCGTTGGGGGGCCGGGCACAGATACGCAGTATTTT
V: TRBV12-3/TRBV12-4; D: TRBD1; J: TRBJ1-6; size: many; CDR3: CASSRDRDSPLHF; DNA: TGTGCCAGCAGCCGGGACAGGGATTCACCCCTCCACTTT
V: TRBV24-1; D: TRBD2; J: TRBJ2-1; size: .; CDR3: CATSGWEGSEQFF; DNA: TGTGCCACCAGTGGGTGGGAGGGATCGGAGCAGTTCTTC
V: TRBV3-1; D: .; J: TRBJ2-3; size: few; CDR3: CASSQPGITDTQYF; DNA: TGTGCCAGCAGCCAACCGGGAATCACAGATACGCAGTATTTT
V: TRBV5-1; D: TRBD1; J: TRBJ1-2; size: .; CDR3: CASSQTGGRGYTF; DNA: TGCGCCAGCAGCCAGACAGGGGGTCGCGGCTACACCTTC
V: TRBV28; D: .; J: TRBJ1-2; size: once; CDR3: CASTRGYGYTF; DNA: TGTGCCAGCACTCGGGGCTATGGCTACACCTTC
V: TRBV12-3/TRBV12-4; D: .; J: TRBJ2-7; size: .; CDR3: CASSSERRGGYF; DNA: TGTGCCAGCAGTTCGGAGCGCCGTGGGGGGTACTTC
V: TRBV20-1; D: TRBD2; J: TRBJ2-7; size: .; CDR3: CSATSGRAQYEQYF; DNA: TGCAGTGCCACTAGCGGGAGGGCTCAGTACGAGCAGTACTTC
V: TRBV9; D: TRBD2; J: TRBJ2-7; size: few; CDR3: CASSVGGGSRTYEQYF; DNA: TGTGCCAGCAGCGTAGGTGGCGGGAGTAGGACCTACGAGCAGTACTTC
V: TRBV7-2; D: .; J: TRBJ1-5; size: .; CDR3: CASSLDRASSQPQHF; DNA: TGTGCCAGCAGCTTAGACAGGGCTAGCAGCCAGCCCCAGCATTTT
V: TRBV5-1; D: .; J: TRBJ2-1; size: few; CDR3: CASIESIHNYNEQFF; DNA: TGCGCCAGCATCGAGAGTATTCATAATTACAATGAGCAGTTCTTC
V: TRBV9; D: .; J: TRBJ2-1; size: .; CDR3: CASSVFRGSYNEQFF; DNA: TGTGCCAGCAGCGTATTCCGGGGATCCTACAATGAGCAGTTCTTC
V: TRBV9; D: TRBD2; J: TRBJ2-3; size: once; CDR3: CASSQTLAGVGDTQYF; DNA: TGTGCCAGCAGCCAGACACTAGCGGGAGTCGGGGATACGCAGTATTTT
V: TRBV28; D: TRBD2; J: TRBJ2-1; size: .; CDR3: CASRVAGLYNEQFF; DNA: TGTGCCAGCAGGGTAGCGGGGCTTTACAATGAGCAGTTCTTC
V: TRBV10-3; D: .; J: TRBJ2-1; size: .; CDR3: CATAGGVNEQFF; DNA: TGTGCCACCGCTGGAGGGGTCAATGAGCAGTTCTTC
V: TRBV7-9; D: .; J: TRBJ1-5; size: .; CDR3: CASSPVGDQPQHF; DNA: TGTGCCAGCAGCCCTGTCGGGGATCAGCCCCAGCATTTT
V: TRBV15; D: TRBD1; J: TRBJ2-7; size: few; CDR3: CATSREQGFVEQYF; DNA: TGTGCCACCAGCAGAGAACAGGGGTTCGTCGAGCAGTACTTC
V: TRBV3-1; D: .; J: TRBJ2-3; size: few; CDR3: CASSREQVDTQYF; DNA: TGTGCCAGCAGCCGGGAGCAAGTGGATACGCAGTATTTT
V: TRBV7-6; D: TRBD1; J: TRBJ2-5; size: .; CDR3: CASSLAWQGEETQYF; DNA: TGTGCCAGCAGCTTAGCGTGGCAGGGGGAAGAGACCCAGTACTTC
V: TRBV7-6; D: .; J: TRBJ2-5; size: many; CDR3: CASSLARRETQYF; DNA: TGTGCCAGCAGCTTAGCTAGAAGAGAGACCCAGTACTTC
V: TRBV6-5; D: .; J: TRBJ2-7; size: .; CDR3: CASSPVRGYEQYF; DNA: TGTGCCAGCAGTCCTGTTAGGGGCTACGAGCAGTACTTC
V: TRBV15; D: .; J: TRBJ2-7; size: .; CDR3: CATSRDQPGDGEEQYF; DNA: TGTGCCACCAGCAGAGACCAACCGGGGGATGGAGAGGAGCAGTACTTC
V: TRBV7-2; D: .; J: TRBJ1-2; size: .; CDR3: CASSPKAGGYGYTF; DNA: TGTGCCAGCAGCCCGAAAGCGGGGGGCTATGGCTACACCTTC
V: TRBV20-1; D: TRBD1; J: TRBJ1-1; size: .; CDR3: CSVYRGVLMNTEAFF; DNA: TGCAGTGTTTACAGGGGGGTCCTTATGAACACTGAAGCTTTCTTT
V: TRBV5-1; D: .; J: TRBJ2-7; size: few; CDR3: CASSPSLGDEQYF; DNA: TGCGCCAGCAGCCCATCCCTTGGAGACGAGCAGTACTTC
V: TRBV6-5; D: .; J: TRBJ2-7; size: .; CDR3: CASSYRAVGIYEQYF; DNA: TGTGCCAGCAGTTACAGAGCGGTGGGGATCTACGAGCAGTACTTC
V: TRBV18; D: .; J: TRBJ2-1; size: .; CDR3: CASSPERMDEQFF; DNA: TGTGCCAGCTCACCAGAAAGGATGGATGAGCAGTTCTTC
V: TRBV11-3; D: .; J: TRBJ1-1; size: .; CDR3: CASSSPEGMNTEAFF; DNA: TGTGCCAGCAGCTCCCCGGAAGGGATGAACACTGAAGCTTTCTTT
V: TRBV7-2; D: .; J: TRBJ1-2; size: .; CDR3: CASSLGGEGYGYTF; DNA: TGTGCCAGCAGCTTAGGGGGCGAGGGCTATGGCTACACCTTC
V: TRBV29-1; D: .; J: TRBJ2-1; size: few; CDR3: CSVEYDTGYLFF; DNA: TGCAGCGTTGAGTATGACACGGGGTACCTGTTCTTC
V: TRBV6-5; D: .; J: TRBJ2-1; size: few; CDR3: CASSYAWPGEDSYNEQFF; DNA: TGTGCCAGCAGTTACGCTTGGCCCGGGGAAGACTCCTACAATGAGCAGTTCTTC
V: TRBV7-2; D: TRBD1; J: TRBJ2-2; size: .; CDR3: CASSLTGGEYTGELFF; DNA: TGTGCCAGCAGCCTTACAGGGGGCGAGTACACCGGGGAGCTGTTTTTT
V: TRBV10-3; D: .; J: TRBJ1-1; size: .; CDR3: CAISEVNTEAFF; DNA: TGTGCCATCAGTGAAGTTAACACTGAAGCTTTCTTT
V: TRBV7-9; D: .; J: TRBJ2-3; size: many; CDR3: CASSRPNTDTQYF; DNA: TGTGCCAGCAGCCGACCCAACACAGATACGCAGTATTTT
V: TRBV29-1; D: .; J: TRBJ2-7; size: .; CDR3: CSVGQGPSYEQYF; DNA: TGCAGCGTTGGGCAGGGCCCGTCCTACGAGCAGTACTTC
V: TRBV5-1; D: .; J: TRBJ2-2; size: .; CDR3: CASSLSGRELFF; DNA: TGCGCCAGCAGCTTATCGGGCCGGGAGCTGTTTTTT
V: TRBV15; D: .; J: TRBJ2-7; size: .; CDR3: CATSRDSFEQYF; DNA: TGTGCCACCAGCAGAGACAGTTTCGAGCAGTACTTC
V: TRBV27; D: TRBD1; J: TRBJ2-1; size: .; CDR3: CASSSYDRGNEQFF; DNA: TGTGCCAGCAGTTCCTACGACAGGGGCAATGAGCAGTTCTTC